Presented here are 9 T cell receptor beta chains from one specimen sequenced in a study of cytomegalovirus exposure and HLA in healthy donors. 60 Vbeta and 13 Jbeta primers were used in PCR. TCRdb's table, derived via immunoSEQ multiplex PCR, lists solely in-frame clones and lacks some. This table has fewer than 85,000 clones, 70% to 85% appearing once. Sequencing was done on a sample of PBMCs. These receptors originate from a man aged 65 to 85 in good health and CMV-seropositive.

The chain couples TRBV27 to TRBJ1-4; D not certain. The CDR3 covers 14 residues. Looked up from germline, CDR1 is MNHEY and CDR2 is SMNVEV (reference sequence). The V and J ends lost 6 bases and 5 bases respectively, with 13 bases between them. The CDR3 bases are TGTGCCAGCAGACGCTGGGCGGGCAATGAAAAACTGTTTTTT. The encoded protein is CASRRWAGNEKLFF.

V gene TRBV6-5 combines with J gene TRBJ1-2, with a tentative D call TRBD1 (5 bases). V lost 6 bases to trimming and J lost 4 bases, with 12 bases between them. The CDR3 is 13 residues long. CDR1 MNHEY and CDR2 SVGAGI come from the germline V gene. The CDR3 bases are TGTGCCAGCAGGCAGGGAACGGGCTATGGCTACACCTTC. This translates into CASRQGTGYGYTF.

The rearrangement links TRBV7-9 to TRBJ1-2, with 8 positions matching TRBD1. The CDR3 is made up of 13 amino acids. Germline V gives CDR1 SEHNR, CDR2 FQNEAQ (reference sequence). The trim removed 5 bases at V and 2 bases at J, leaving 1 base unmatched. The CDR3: CASSGQGNYGYTF. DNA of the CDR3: TGTGCCAGCAGCGGACAGGGAAACTATGGCTACACCTTC.

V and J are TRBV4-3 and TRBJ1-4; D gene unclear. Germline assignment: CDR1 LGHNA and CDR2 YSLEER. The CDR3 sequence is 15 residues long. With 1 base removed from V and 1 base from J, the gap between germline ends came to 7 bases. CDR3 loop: CASSQAEGTNEKLFF. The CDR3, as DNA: TGCGCCAGCAGCCAAGCGGAGGGAACTAATGAAAAACTGTTTTTT.

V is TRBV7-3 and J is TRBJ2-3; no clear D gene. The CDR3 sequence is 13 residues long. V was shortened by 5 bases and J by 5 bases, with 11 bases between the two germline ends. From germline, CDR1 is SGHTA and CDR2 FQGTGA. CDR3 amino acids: CASSDAVGDTQYF. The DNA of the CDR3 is TGTGCCAGCAGCGACGCGGTGGGAGATACGCAGTATTTT.

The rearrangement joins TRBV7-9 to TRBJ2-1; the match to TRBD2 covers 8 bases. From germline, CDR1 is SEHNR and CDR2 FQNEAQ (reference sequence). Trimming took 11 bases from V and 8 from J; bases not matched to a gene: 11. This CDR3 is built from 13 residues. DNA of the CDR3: TGTGCCGTCGCCAGCGGGGGCCCCTATGAGCAGTTCTTC. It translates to CAVASGGPYEQFF.

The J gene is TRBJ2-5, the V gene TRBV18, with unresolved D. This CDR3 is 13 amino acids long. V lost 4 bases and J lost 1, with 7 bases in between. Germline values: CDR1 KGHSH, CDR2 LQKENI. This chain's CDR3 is CASSQNFQETQYF. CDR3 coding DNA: TGTGCCAGCTCACAAAACTTCCAAGAGACCCAGTACTTC.

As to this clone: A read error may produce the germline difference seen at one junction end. The CDR3 nucleotides read TGTGCTAGCAGCTCAGGGGTGGATGAAAAACTGTTTTTT. Translating gives CASSSGVDEKLFF. This sequence joins TRBV7-7 and TRBJ1-4, with D possibly matching TRBD1 (6 bases). CDR3 length: 13 amino acids. CDR1 is SSHAT, CDR2 FNYEAQ, per germline (reference sequence).

For the CDR3, the DNA is TGTGCCAGCAGCTTAGCCTCCGGGGTGGCAGGTCTTGGCTACACCTTC. Protein sequence: CASSLASGVAGLGYTF. The chain links TRBV7-2 to TRBJ1-2; D unclear. Germline lookup yields CDR1 SGHTA and CDR2 FQGNSA. The CDR3 length is 16 residues. The V gene lost 0 bases and the J gene lost 7 bases, with 18 bases spanning the gap.